Following are 17 T cell receptor beta chains from one sample sequenced in a study of CD8+CD57+ T cells in acquired aplastic anemia. Genomic DNA acted as the template from which TCR beta VDJ combination and CDR3 sequence profiling were carried out. From the reads, TCRdb called clonotypes with MiXCR, one entry per CDR3 protein. The sample includes about 68,000 distinct CDR3 sequences, around half seen only once; the top ten take approximately 8.3%. The sample comprised sorted CD4+, CD8+, or CD8+CD57+ T cells (not recorded which) from PBMCs. Every receptor here comes from a human donor in good health, serving as a control.

The chain joins TRBV12-3 or TRBV12-4 to TRBJ1-6; 9 bases line up with TRBD1. With V trimmed by 6 bases and J by 7 bases, 1 base remained unmatched. CDR3 size: 13 residues. The CDR3 loop is CASRGTGNSPLHF. The CDR3, as DNA: TGTGCCAGCAGAGGGACAGGGAATTCACCCCTCCACTTT.

The chain couples TRBV7-8 to TRBJ2-7; D gene uncertain. Germline loops: CDR1 SGHVS, CDR2 FQNEAQ. V was pared by 5 bases and J by 6 bases, with 17 bases between. The CDR3 is 14 residues long. DNA for the CDR3: TGTGCCAGCAGCCCGCGCGCCGAGAAAGGCGAGCAGTACTTC. Its translation is CASSPRAEKGEQYF.

The chain employs TRBV2 and TRBJ1-4; D is ambiguous. This CDR3 spans 13 amino acids. V was pared by 4 bases and J by 8 bases, with 11 bases between. Germline CDR1 and CDR2: SNHLY and FYNNEI. The CDR3 DNA follows: TGTGCCAGCAGTGGCGGGAGACGGGAAAAACTGTTTTTT. Its translation is CASSGGRREKLFF.

The genes are TRBV2 and TRBJ2-5; 12 nucleotides align to TRBD1. V lost 6 bases and J lost 5; bases outside the gene matches: 7. The germline V gene has CDR1 SNHLY and CDR2 FYNNEI. This CDR3 has 15 amino acids. The CDR3 sequence is CASRSGQGATETQYF. CDR3 in DNA: TGTGCCAGCAGATCGGGACAGGGGGCCACGGAGACCCAGTACTTC. The complete variable domain, with remaining parts taken from reference TRBV2 and TRBJ2-5, reads EPEVTQTPSHQVTQMGQEVILRCVPISNHLYFYWYRQILGQKVEFLVSFYNNEISEKSEIFDDQFSVERPDGSNFTLKIRSTKLEDSAMYFCASRSGQGATETQYFGPGTRLLVL.

This clonotype was counted at least ten times. The genes are TRBV4-1 and TRBJ1-5; D is ambiguous. CDR3 length equals 15 residues. Germline V gene data show CDR1 as MGHRA and CDR2 as YSYEKL. Trimming removed 0 bases from V and 6 bases from J, with 12 bases in between. The CDR3 nucleotides are TGCGCCAGCAGCCAAGATTTGGTGGTGGGTCAGCCCCAGCATTTT. The encoded protein is CASSQDLVVGQPQHF.

This clonotype was observed once. The chain employs TRBV15 and TRBJ1-5, with TRBD1 matching over 8 bases. This CDR3 spans 14 amino acids. From germline, CDR1 is LNHNV and CDR2 YYDKDF (reference sequence). V lost 5 bases to trimming and J lost 7 bases; unmatched junction nucleotides: 7. CDR3 protein: CATSPGQGWQPQHF. Here the CDR3 DNA reads TGTGCCACCAGCCCTGGACAGGGATGGCAGCCCCAGCATTTT. The whole variable domain, filled in from reference TRBV15 and TRBJ1-5, reads DAMVIQNPRYQVTQFGKPVTLSCSQTLNHNVMYWYQQKSSQAPKLLFHYYDKDFNNEADTPDNFQSRRPNTSFCFLDIRSPGLGDTAMYLCATSPGQGWQPQHFGDGTRLSIL.

The chain couples TRBV2 to TRBJ1-1; a weak D match, TRBD1 (5 bases). The CDR3 sequence is 14 residues long. V was shortened by 7 bases and J by 1 base, with 13 bases between the two germline ends. Germline V gene sequence: CDR1 SNHLY, CDR2 FYNNEI. CDR3 sequence reads: CASILDSPNTEAFF. CDR3 in DNA: TGTGCCAGCATCCTAGACAGCCCGAACACTGAAGCTTTCTTT. The full variable domain, completed using reference TRBV2 and TRBJ1-1, is EPEVTQTPSHQVTQMGQEVILRCVPISNHLYFYWYRQILGQKVEFLVSFYNNEISEKSEIFDDQFSVERPDGSNFTLKIRSTKLEDSAMYFCASILDSPNTEAFFGQGTRLTVV.

CDR3 sequence (DNA): TGTGCCAGTGGACAGGGCGGCAATCAGCCCCAGCATTTT. Its translation: CASGQGGNQPQHF. This chain links TRBV2 with TRBJ1-5; 8 nucleotides agree with TRBD1. V gave up 9 bases and J gave up 2 bases; unmatched junction bases: 3. Germline V CDR1 and CDR2: SNHLY, FYNNEI. The CDR3 runs to 13 residues.

Notes on this clonotype: The junction and the germline gene differ at one end; a read error may be behind it. The chain carries TRBV6-1 and TRBJ2-1; the match to TRBD2 covers 13 bases. Germline V gene lookup returns CDR1 MNHNS and CDR2 SASEGT. The CDR3 is made up of 17 amino acids. The CDR3 DNA reads as TGTGCCAGCAGTGGACTAGCGGGAGGAATGTCCCACAATGAACAGTTCTTC. It codes for CASSGLAGGMSHNEQFF.

The rearrangement uses TRBV19 and TRBJ2-1; D is perhaps TRBD1 (6 bases). Trimming left V 8 bases short and J 5 bases short, with 16 bases between. The V gene's germline CDR1 is LNHDA and CDR2 SQIVND (reference sequence). This CDR3 region has 14 residues. CDR3 loop: CASRDTGLDNEQFF. The CDR3 region has the DNA TGTGCCAGTCGGGATACAGGGCTAGACAATGAGCAGTTCTTC.

The CDR3 loop is CASSQDGSHEQYF. DNA of the CDR3: TGTGCCAGCAGCCAAGATGGGAGCCACGAGCAGTACTTC. The genes are TRBV4-2 and TRBJ2-7; TRBD2 is a possible D gene (5 bases). CDR1 and CDR2 (germline): LGHNA, YNFKEQ. The CDR3 is 13 amino acids. The V end was cut by 0 bases, the J end by 5 bases, with 8 bases between.

The chain employs TRBV29-1 and TRBJ2-7, with TRBD1 matching over 8 bases. The CDR3 runs to 13 residues. Germline trimming cut 7 bases from V and 1 base from J; bases unmatched to any gene: 6. CDR1 is SQVTM, CDR2 ANQGSEA, per germline. The CDR3 region has the DNA TGCAGCGCGGAGGGACAGGAGTCCTACGAGCAGTACTTC. Its translation is CSAEGQESYEQYF.

The CDR3 loop reads CASSIIGVTDTQYF. CDR3 nucleotide sequence: TGTGCCAGTAGTATCATCGGGGTCACAGATACGCAGTATTTT. V usage is TRBV19 and J usage is TRBJ2-3; D possibly corresponds to TRBD2 (5 bases). This CDR3 comprises 14 residues. Germline V gene lookup returns CDR1 LNHDA and CDR2 SQIVND (reference sequence). Trimming removed 3 bases at V and 2 bases at J, with 9 bases between.

The rearrangement uses TRBV20-1 and TRBJ2-3, with a possible D match to TRBD2 (6 bases). Trimming took 1 base from V and 6 from J, leaving 17 bases between them. CDR3 length: 15 amino acids. Germline V gene sequence: CDR1 DFQATT, CDR2 SNEGSKA (reference sequence). The chain's CDR3 is CSARATSSPFDTQYF. In nucleotides, the CDR3 is TGCAGTGCTAGAGCCACTAGCTCCCCGTTCGATACGCAGTATTTT.

This clonotype occurred once. V and J are TRBV2 and TRBJ1-1, with a tentative D call TRBD1 (5 bases). The CDR3 is made up of 15 amino acids. V was cut by 4 bases and J by 4 bases, with 16 bases left in between. CDR1 is SNHLY, CDR2 FYNNEI, per germline. CDR3 region: CASSGGIERFTEAFF. Here the CDR3 DNA reads TGTGCCAGCAGTGGGGGGATCGAACGCTTCACTGAAGCTTTCTTT. Variable domain in full (rest from reference TRBV2 and TRBJ1-1): EPEVTQTPSHQVTQMGQEVILRCVPISNHLYFYWYRQILGQKVEFLVSFYNNEISEKSEIFDDQFSVERPDGSNFTLKIRSTKLEDSAMYFCASSGGIERFTEAFFGQGTRLTVV.

The chain has TRBV9 and TRBJ2-7; D is undetermined. Germline values: CDR1 SGDLS, CDR2 YYNGEE. V was clipped by 0 bases and J by 6 bases, with 16 bases between them. The CDR3 sequence is 15 residues long. The CDR3 loop is CASSVDGGRSSEQYF. The CDR3 DNA reads TGTGCCAGCAGCGTAGACGGTGGGCGGTCTAGCGAGCAGTACTTC.

This clonotype was detected only once. The rearrangement links TRBV20-1 to TRBJ2-7; 10 nucleotides agree with TRBD1. Trimming removed 5 bases from V and 5 bases from J; junction bases left unmatched: 6. Germline values: CDR1 DFQATT, CDR2 SNEGSKA (reference sequence). The CDR3 is made up of 13 amino acids. The CDR3 reads CSAPRQGADEQYF. In nucleotides, the CDR3 is TGCAGTGCTCCCCGACAGGGGGCAGACGAGCAGTACTTC.